A selection of T cell receptor beta chains follows, all from one sample in a study of beta chain features in type 1 diabetes. Method: immunoSEQ multiplex PCR; TCRdb's copy keeps in-frame clones and lacks some. Of roughly 300,000 clones in the sample, 8% were seen once. Sequenced: central memory CD4+ T cells from blood. The receptors here all came from a woman aged 18-29 years in good health. CDR3s include the opening cysteine and the closing phenylalanine or tryptophan. The order of the fields is CDR3 DNA, CDR3 protein, clone size, D gene, V gene, J gene. D genes are given only for firm matches. Rows may omit the clone size; those that give it use once, few, many or a size class.

TGCAGCGTTGATGGAGGGGGCGCTGGCTATGGCTACACCTTC	CSVDGGGAGYGYTF	few	TRBD1	TRBV29-1	TRBJ1-2
TGTGCCAGCAGCTTGGTGGGTCTCGCAGGGTCGAACACCGGGGAGCTGTTTTTT	CASSLVGLAGSNTGELFF	few	NA	TRBV5-8	TRBJ2-2
TGTGCCAGCTCACCGGCGCAGGGGGCGCGAGAGCAGTACTTC	CASSPAQGAREQYF	few	TRBD1	TRBV18	TRBJ2-7
TGTGCCAGCAGCTCAACCTACGAGCAGTACTTC	CASSSTYEQYF	few	NA	TRBV7-9	TRBJ2-7
TGTGCCAGCAGCGCCCGCCGCCACACGACTAGCGGGAGGAGAGAGACCCAGTACTTC	CASSARRHTTSGRRETQYF	few	TRBD2	TRBV7-2	TRBJ2-5
TGTGCCAGCGCAGGGAGAGTCCGCTCCTACGAGCAGTACTTC	CASAGRVRSYEQYF	NA	NA	TRBV18	TRBJ2-7
TGTGCCAGCACCCACGGGACCCGAGCCGGGGAGCTGTTTTTT	CASTHGTRAGELFF	NA	NA	TRBV11-2	TRBJ2-2
TGTGCCAGCAGATGGGACGGGACTTCCTACGAGCAGTACTTC	CASRWDGTSYEQYF	NA	NA	TRBV6-1	TRBJ2-7
TGTGCCAGCAGCGTAGCTCCTACTAGCGGGAGGGAGACCCAGTACTTC	CASSVAPTSGRETQYF	many	TRBD2	TRBV9	TRBJ2-5
TGTGCCAGCAGCTTGACTCCGAGCGGGCGGGATTTCGGGGCACCAGATACGCAGTATTTT	CASSLTPSGRDFGAPDTQYF	NA	NA	TRBV5-4	TRBJ2-3
TGTGCCAGCAGCCCCACGGCGAACATTCAGTACTTC	CASSPTANIQYF	many	NA	TRBV9	TRBJ2-4
TGCGCCAGCAGCCAAGGCAGGGCGAGCACTGAAGCTTTCTTT	CASSQGRASTEAFF	NA	NA	TRBV4-3	TRBJ1-1
TGCAGCGTTGACGGGCCTGGGAGGGCCGGCTACAATGAGCAGTTCTTC	CSVDGPGRAGYNEQFF	NA	TRBD2	TRBV29-1	TRBJ2-1
TGTGCCAGCAGTAAAGGACAATCCACCACAGATACGCAGTATTTT	CASSKGQSTTDTQYF	few	NA	TRBV6-5	TRBJ2-3
TGTGCCAGCAGTGAATTGGACGAGCAGTACTTC	CASSELDEQYF	many	NA	TRBV2	TRBJ2-7
TGTGCCAGCAGCCCGCCTTTGGGTCACAACACTGAAGCTTTCTTT	CASSPPLGHNTEAFF	NA	NA	TRBV11-2	TRBJ1-1
TGTGCCAGCACCGCCGGGACAGGGCGAGAGACCCAGTACTTC	CASTAGTGRETQYF	few	TRBD1	TRBV7-2	TRBJ2-5
TGCGCCAGCAGCCCGGTCCCGGGACAGGTTGGACAGCCCCAGCATTTT	CASSPVPGQVGQPQHF	many	TRBD1	TRBV5-1	TRBJ1-5
TGTGCCAGCAGTTACGCCGGGACTGGCAGCGAGCAGTACTTC	CASSYAGTGSEQYF	few	NA	TRBV28	TRBJ2-7
TGTGCCAGCAGCTCAAGACAGGGAGGCAGCTATGGCTACACCTTC	CASSSRQGGSYGYTF	NA	TRBD1	TRBV13	TRBJ1-2
TGTGCCAGTAGTTTTCTAGCGGGAGGAACCGGGGAGCTGTTTTTT	CASSFLAGGTGELFF	NA	TRBD2	TRBV19	TRBJ2-2
TGTGCCAGCAGTTCCCGACCCCAAAATGGGCTAAAACTGTTTTTT	CASSSRPQNGLKLFF	NA	NA	TRBV27	TRBJ1-4
TGTGCCAGCAGCGAATACAGGAGAACAGATACGCAGTATTTT	CASSEYRRTDTQYF	NA	NA	TRBV7-2	TRBJ2-3
TGTGCCAGCAGCTCGTACGGGACTAGCGGTGTGAAAAACATTCAGTACTTC	CASSSYGTSGVKNIQYF	NA	TRBD2	TRBV5-4	TRBJ2-4
TGTGCCAGCAGCGTAGCTATGGCCTACTCGGAGCAGTTCTTC	CASSVAMAYSEQFF	few	NA	TRBV9	TRBJ2-1
TGTGCCAGCAGTAGGGCCCTTGGGGATGAAAAACTGTTTTTT	CASSRALGDEKLFF	NA	NA	TRBV25-1	TRBJ1-4
TGCGCCAGCAGCCAAGATCCGGGACAGGGCCGCGAGCAGTACTTC	CASSQDPGQGREQYF	many	TRBD1	TRBV4-1	TRBJ2-7
TGTGCCAGCAGCAAGACAGGGGGCGGCGATGAAAAACTGTTTTTT	CASSKTGGGDEKLFF	NA	TRBD1	TRBV5-4	TRBJ1-4
TGTGCCAGCAGTCCCGGGACTAGCACAGATACGCAGTATTTT	CASSPGTSTDTQYF	NA	NA	TRBV2	TRBJ2-3
TGTGCCAGCAGCGTCCCGTTAGCCCACGAGCAGTACTTC	CASSVPLAHEQYF	many	NA	TRBV28	TRBJ2-7
TGTGCCAGCAGCGCCCTCTTCAATCAGCCCCAGCATTTT	CASSALFNQPQHF	few	NA	TRBV2	TRBJ1-5
TGTGCCAGCAGTCCCACGACAGGGCATATCTATGGCTACACCTTC	CASSPTTGHIYGYTF	few	TRBD1	TRBV28	TRBJ1-2